This entry is about one T cell receptor beta chain. What it recognizes is unknown. Terminally differentiated effector memory CD45RA+ cells were excluded from the naive CD8 cells, which were CD45RO-negative and positively selected for CCR7. The DNA input per sorted-subset replicate PCR was 200 to 250 ng, corresponding to some 27,000 T cell genomes. Sequencing was performed with immunoSEQ multiplex PCR; in TCRdb, only in-frame clones are kept and a portion is missing. The top ten clones hold approximately 0.1% of a sample with hundreds of thousands of clones, roughly 95% of them seen once. The entry originates in a study of shared clonotypes between healthy human individuals. Overall study findings and caveats: Despite large depth, rarefaction showed incomplete sorted-subset sequencing. A generally larger estimated richness was seen in naive subsets than in memory subsets. Investigators collected only blood, and repertoires in tissues likely differ.

The germline gives CDR1 PRHDT, CDR2 FYEKMQ (reference sequence). Unmatched junction bases numbered 9, after V lost 5 bases and J lost 4 bases. CDR3 length: 15 amino acids. The genes are TRBV13 and TRBJ1-2; TRBD1 matches 8 bases. Sequenced input: naive CD8+ T cells sorted from blood. The source of this sequence is a woman in her twenties or thirties in good health. CDR3 loop: CASSPDGDRSYGYTF. DNA of the CDR3: TGTGCCAGCAGCCCAGATGGGGACAGGTCCTATGGCTACACCTTC.